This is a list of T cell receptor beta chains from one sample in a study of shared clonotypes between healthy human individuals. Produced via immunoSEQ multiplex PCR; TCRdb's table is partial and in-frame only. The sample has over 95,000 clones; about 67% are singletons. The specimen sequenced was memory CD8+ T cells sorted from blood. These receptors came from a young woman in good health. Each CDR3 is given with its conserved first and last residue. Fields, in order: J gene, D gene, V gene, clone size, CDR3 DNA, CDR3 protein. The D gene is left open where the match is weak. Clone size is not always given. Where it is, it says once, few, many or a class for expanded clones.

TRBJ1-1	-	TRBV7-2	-	TGTGCCAGCAGCTTATTGGTTGGGGGGCTGAGGAACACTGAAGCTTTCTTT	CASSLLVGGLRNTEAFF
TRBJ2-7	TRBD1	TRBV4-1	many	TGCGCCAGCAGCCAGGCCGGGACAGGACCCTACGAGCAGTACTTC	CASSQAGTGPYEQYF
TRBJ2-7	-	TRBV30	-	TGTGCCTGGAACTTAGGTCCCGGATACGAGCAGTACTTC	CAWNLGPGYEQYF
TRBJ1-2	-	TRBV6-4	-	TGTGCCAGCAGTGTCCCGACAGCTAACTATGGCTACACCTTC	CASSVPTANYGYTF
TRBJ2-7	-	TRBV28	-	TGTGCCAGCACCGACTCGACTAGTTCCTACGAGCAGTACTTC	CASTDSTSSYEQYF
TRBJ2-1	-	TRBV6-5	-	TGTGCCAGCAGTACAGGGGAGGAGCCCTACAATGAGCAGTTCTTC	CASSTGEEPYNEQFF
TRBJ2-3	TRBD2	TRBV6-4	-	TGTGCCAGCAGTCCACAACTAGCGGCCACAGATACGCAGTATTTT	CASSPQLAATDTQYF
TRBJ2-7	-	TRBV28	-	TGTGCCAGCAGTTTATCGGAAAGTTACGAGCAGTACTTC	CASSLSESYEQYF
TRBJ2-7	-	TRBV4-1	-	TGCGCCAGCAGCCACCCCGGGCCCTCCTACGAGCAGTACTTC	CASSHPGPSYEQYF
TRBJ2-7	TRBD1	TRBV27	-	TGTGCCAGCAGTTTATTGACAGGGGATGAGCAGTACTTC	CASSLLTGDEQYF
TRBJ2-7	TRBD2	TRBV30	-	TGTGCCTGGAGTGGAGTTAGCGGGAGCAAGTACGAGCAGTACTTC	CAWSGVSGSKYEQYF
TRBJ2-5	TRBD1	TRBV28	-	TGTGCCAGCAGTGAATATGGGTACAGGGGAGAGGAGACCCAGTACTTC	CASSEYGYRGEETQYF
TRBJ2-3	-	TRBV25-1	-	TGTGCCAGCAGTGCACTAGTGGATACGCAGTATTTT	CASSALVDTQYF
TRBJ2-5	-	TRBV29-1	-	TGCAGCGTTGAAGATCACGGCAGACCAGGAGAGACCCAGTACTTC	CSVEDHGRPGETQYF
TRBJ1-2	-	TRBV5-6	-	TGTGCCAGCAGCCCAAGGACGGACAACTATGGCTACACCTTC	CASSPRTDNYGYTF
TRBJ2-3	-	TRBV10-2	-	TGCGCCAGCAGTGAAATGGGCACTGCAGGGGATACGCAGTATTTT	CASSEMGTAGDTQYF
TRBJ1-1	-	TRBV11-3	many	TGTGCCAGCAGCTTAGTATGGTCTGAAGCTTTCTTT	CASSLVWSEAFF
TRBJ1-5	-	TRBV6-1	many	TGTGCCAGCAGTGAAGGAGGGGGCAATCAGCCCCAGCATTTT	CASSEGGGNQPQHF
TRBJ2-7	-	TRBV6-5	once	TGTGCCAGCAGTTCCTTGGGGCACTCCTACGAGCAGTACTTC	CASSSLGHSYEQYF
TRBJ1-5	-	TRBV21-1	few	TGTGCCAGCAGCACAAGACAGGCCTATAGCAATCAGCCCCAGCATTTT	CASSTRQAYSNQPQHF
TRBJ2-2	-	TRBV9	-	TGTGCCAGCAGACAGAAGAGCTACACCGGGGAGCTGTTTTTT	CASRQKSYTGELFF
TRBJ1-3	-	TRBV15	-	TGTGCCACCAGCAGACCCAGAGAGGGGATCGGAAACACCATATATTTT	CATSRPREGIGNTIYF
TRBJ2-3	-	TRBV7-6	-	TGTGCCAGCAGCCTTGCCACAGATACGCAGTATTTT	CASSLATDTQYF
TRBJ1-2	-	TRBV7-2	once	TGTGCCAGCAGTCCCCCGGGGGATAACTATGGCTACACCTTC	CASSPPGDNYGYTF
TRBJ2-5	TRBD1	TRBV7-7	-	TGTGCCAGCAGCCCAGGACAGGGGGACATTCAAGAGACCCAGTACTTC	CASSPGQGDIQETQYF
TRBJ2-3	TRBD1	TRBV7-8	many	TGTGCCAGCAGCCCAGACAGGGGGGATACGCAGTATTTT	CASSPDRGDTQYF
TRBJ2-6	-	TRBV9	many	TGTGCCAGCAGCCCGTACTCTGGGGCCAACGTCCTGACTTTC	CASSPYSGANVLTF
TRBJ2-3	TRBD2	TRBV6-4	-	TGTGCCAGCAGTCCAGCGACTAGCGGGACAACAGATACGCAGTATTTT	CASSPATSGTTDTQYF
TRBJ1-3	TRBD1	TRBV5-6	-	TGTGCCAGCAGCTCACAGGGGGCGGTGGGAAACACCATATATTTT	CASSSQGAVGNTIYF
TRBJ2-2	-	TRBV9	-	TGTGCCAGCAGCTTCGGAGGCACCGGGGAGCTGTTTTTT	CASSFGGTGELFF
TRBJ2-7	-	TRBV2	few	TGTGCCAGCGGAGGTAGCAGAGTGGCGGGCAACGAGCAGTACTTC	CASGGSRVAGNEQYF
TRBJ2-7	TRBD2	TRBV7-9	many	TGTGCCAGCACCTCCCGGGACTACACGTACGAGCAGTACTTC	CASTSRDYTYEQYF
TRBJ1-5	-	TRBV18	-	TGTGCCAGCTCACCAAGAGGCCATAGCAATCAGCCCCAGCATTTT	CASSPRGHSNQPQHF
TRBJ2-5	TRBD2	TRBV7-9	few	TGTGCCAGCAGCTTCCAGGCGGGAGGGGCGGAGACCCAGTACTTC	CASSFQAGGAETQYF
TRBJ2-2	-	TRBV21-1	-	TGTGCCAGCAGGCCAGGACCCAGGGCGACCGGGGAGCTGTTTTTT	CASRPGPRATGELFF
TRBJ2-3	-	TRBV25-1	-	TGTGCCAGCAGTGCGGGGAGCACAGATACGCAGTATTTT	CASSAGSTDTQYF
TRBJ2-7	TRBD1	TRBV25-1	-	TGTGCCAGCAGTGATGGGACAGGGGGCGCCTACGAGCAGTACTTC	CASSDGTGGAYEQYF
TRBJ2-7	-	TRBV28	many	TGTGCCAGCAGAAAGCGACTGGGTTGGGAAGAGCAGTACTTC	CASRKRLGWEEQYF
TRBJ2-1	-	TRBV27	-	TGTGCCAGCAGTTTATTGCGGGACGCCTACAATGAGCAGTTCTTC	CASSLLRDAYNEQFF
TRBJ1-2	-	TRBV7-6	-	TGTGCCAGCAGCTCATGGCTATCTCGAAAGACCTATGGCTACACCTTC	CASSSWLSRKTYGYTF
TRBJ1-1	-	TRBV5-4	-	TGTGCCAGCAGCTTGGAGGGATTGGCGAACACTGAAGCTTTCTTT	CASSLEGLANTEAFF
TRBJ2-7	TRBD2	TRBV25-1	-	TGTGCCAGCAGTGGGGGACTAGCGGGAGGGCCGACGAGCTACGAGCAGTACTTC	CASSGGLAGGPTSYEQYF
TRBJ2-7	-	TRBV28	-	TGTGCCAGCAGCCTAGGGCTCTCCTACGAGCAGTACTTC	CASSLGLSYEQYF
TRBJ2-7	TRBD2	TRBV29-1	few	TGCAGCGTCGGGACTAGCGGCTACGAGCAGTACTTC	CSVGTSGYEQYF
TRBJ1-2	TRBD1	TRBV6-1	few	TGTGCCAGCAGTGAAGAAACAGGGGGTGGTCATGGCTACACCTTC	CASSEETGGGHGYTF
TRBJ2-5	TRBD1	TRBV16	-	TGTGCCAGCAGCCAAAGGGGACAGGGAAGAGACCAGTACTTC	CASSQRGQGRDQYF
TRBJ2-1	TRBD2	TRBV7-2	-	TGTGCCAGCAGCGCCAACGCTCTAGCGGACAATGAGCAGTTCTTC	CASSANALADNEQFF
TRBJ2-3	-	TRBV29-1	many	TGCAGCGTTGAGCCAGAGGCAGGGGATACGCAGTATTTT	CSVEPEAGDTQYF